This T cell receptor beta chain was recovered during a study of cytomegalovirus exposure and HLA in healthy donors. PCR involved 60 Vbeta and 13 Jbeta primers. Clones were read by immunoSEQ multiplex PCR, and TCRdb kept only the in-frame ones, dropping some. The profile shows roughly 150,000 clones, around 83% of them singletons. CDR3 length: 15 residues. The V and J ends lost 0 bases and 3 bases respectively, with 10 bases between them. Germline-derived CDR1 and CDR2 are SGHRS and YFSETQ. The rearrangement uses TRBV5-1 and TRBJ1-5, with a possible D match to TRBD1 (6 bases). The receptor was derived from a woman under 30 in good health and CMV-seronegative. The material sequenced was PBMCs. The CDR3 coding sequence is TGCGCCAGCAGCTTGGAAGGGGGTTCCAATCAGCCCCAGCATTTT. Translated, it gives CASSLEGGSNQPQHF. Full variable domain (outside the CDR3, taken from reference TRBV5-1 and TRBJ1-5): KAGVTQTPRYLIKTRGQQVTLSCSPISGHRSVSWYQQTPGQGLQFLFEYFSETQRNKGNFPGRFSGRQFSNSRSEMNVSTLELGDSALYLCASSLEGGSNQPQHFGDGTRLSIL.